Described below is a single TCR beta chain sequence and its context. Only a few counts were recorded for this clone. Its antigen has not been determined. No per-base quality is available; no much larger clone lies one base away. At the junction V is shortened by 0 bases and J by 2 bases, with 9 bases in between. CDR1 SGDLS and CDR2 YYNGEE are derived from the germline V gene. CDR3 length: 14 amino acids, cysteine to phenylalanine. Only CDR3 DNA is held: 42 bases, read in frame from base 1. This specimen belongs to a study of long-term antiretroviral therapy in people with HIV (dated by TCRdb to about 2022). Concerning the study at large: The earliest samples were collected approximately a decade before the 2015 WHO recommendation for immediate ART, a period when ART was typically delayed until CD4 counts fell. A retrospective serial study tested whether changes in peripheral blood TRB repertoire composition and diversity were associated with ART initiation and durable HIV suppression. A total of 150 to 200 cryopreserved PBMC samples came from 25 to 35 adults with confirmed HIV infection and were collected serially over a mean of roughly six years (range 1-12). Of the approximately 30 participants with HIV, more than 10 were female. No cross-contamination during QIAcube processing was shown when test extractions of a monoclonal T-cell line were performed alongside over 25 polyclonal samples.

Inclusion was restricted to participants for whom at least one PBMC sample before ART initiation and at least two post-ART samples were available. All participants with HIV were treated in the United States of America. Before DNA extraction, cryopreserved samples containing 1-10 million PBMC were thawed and washed. At the time of the earliest PBMC sample, participants with HIV were aged between roughly 20 and 55 years. Each participant contributed PBMC samples from 1-4 timepoints before ART initiation and 2-8 timepoints after ART initiation, with a median of 7 samples. For every participant, serial HIV viral load, CD4+ T-cell count, ART history and demographic data were obtained. A Qiagen kit on a QIAcube was used to extract genomic DNA from unsorted PBMC, with samples processed in batches of 12. The immunoSEQ hsTCRB v3.0 assay was used at survey level resolution to sequence the TRB variable region. TRB sequencing targeted a depth of about 40,000-55,000 T-cell genomes per sample. An Illumina MiSeq with a v3 150-cycle kit was used to sequence the pooled TRB libraries. On the authors' methods: Repertoire analysis ran in R within a reproducible Nextflow workflow covering QC, data transformation and analysis. LymphoSeq2, an R package for exploring AIRR-Seq data, was used to implement custom analyses. A few samples yielding fewer than 5000 total TRB sequences were excluded, leaving 150 to 200 analyzed HIV repertoires. Among the 180 to 200 HIV repertoires that were kept, almost 60 were collected before ART initiation and roughly 130 were collected after ART initiation. Repertoires were downsampled to 5000 TRB nucleotide sequences, and summary statistics were averaged over 100 downsampling iterations. Only TRB sequences with CDR3 regions of at least seven amino acids were retained for analysis. A Shannon entropy-derived clonality score and the Gini coefficient were used to measure diversity. Repertoire networks linked the top 5000 CDR3 amino acid sequences whenever two sequences differed by an edit distance of one. GLIPH2 predicted antigen specificity groups and MHC restriction for TRB CDR3 amino acid sequences. CDR3 amino acid sequences were matched against VDJdb and McPAS-TCR to flag known CMV, EBV, HIV or tissue antigen associations. Pre-ART, post-ART and control groups were compared with Wilcoxon signed-rank tests and Holm-Bonferroni correction. TCRdb re-hosts the immuneACCESS table, in-frame sequences only. Its copies lack some clones; in the studies checked, an unresolved V gene accounts for under half of them, and the cause for the rest is not known. The DNA was the basis for D and trimming; V, J and clone size are from that table. The sample table records around 23,000 clones; 81% of these occur just once. Of the sample, 5.5% to 6% falls within the top ten clones.

Broad study findings and their caveats: Compared with controls, HIV repertoires had narrower CDR3 length ranges, and the network structure pointed to an antigen-experienced repertoire that shifted only slightly toward naive after ART. Samples dated from the mid-2000s to the late 2010s, and the ART regimens used may be less effective than current ones. Inferences about post-ART repertoire changes were limited because no data were available on ART adherence, viral resistance or therapy changes. Unsorted PBMC were profiled instead of sorted CD4+ and CD8+ T cells because pre-ART samples had limited cell numbers. At every time point, the repertoire was dominated by expanded TRB clones first identified before ART initiation, although this dominance fluctuated and, in many PLHIV, declined after ART. ART initiation was associated with a significant increase in TRB diversity, but diversity stayed significantly below transplant donor controls even after long-term ART. Owing to limited PBMC availability, only the TCR beta chain was sequenced, without alpha chain pairing.

The chain was built from TRBV9 and TRBJ2-7, with the D gene tentatively TRBD1 or TRBD2, based on 6 matching bases in each. The sequencing here drew on unsorted PBMCs, taken 4.4 years after starting antiretroviral therapy. The source of this sequence is a man aged 25-45 years with HIV. The CDR3 in this case is CASSVAGGPYEQYF. The nucleotides are TGTGCCAGCAGCGTAGCTGGGGGGCCCTACGAGCAGTACTTC.